The present TCR beta chain was sequenced within a study of blood T cell repertoires in COVID-19. As for the study in general: The study drew acute and convalescent COVID-19 samples from the United States, Italy and Spain.

Deletions cut 2 bases from V and 8 bases from J, with 18 bases between. This CDR3 comprises 14 residues. In germline, CDR1 is GTSNPN, CDR2 SVGIG (reference sequence). Clones were read by immunoSEQ multiplex PCR, and TCRdb kept only the in-frame ones, dropping some. The table lists about 150,000 clones, approximately 88% of them singletons. This clonotype was sampled from a human donor in a cohort sampled during active COVID-19. What was sequenced was peripheral blood. V and J are TRBV30 and TRBJ1-1, with D possibly matching TRBD1 (6 bases). The CDR3 loop is CAWSLLTGRTEAFF. For the CDR3, the DNA is TGTGCCTGGAGTCTTTTAACAGGGAGAACCGAAGCTTTCTTT.